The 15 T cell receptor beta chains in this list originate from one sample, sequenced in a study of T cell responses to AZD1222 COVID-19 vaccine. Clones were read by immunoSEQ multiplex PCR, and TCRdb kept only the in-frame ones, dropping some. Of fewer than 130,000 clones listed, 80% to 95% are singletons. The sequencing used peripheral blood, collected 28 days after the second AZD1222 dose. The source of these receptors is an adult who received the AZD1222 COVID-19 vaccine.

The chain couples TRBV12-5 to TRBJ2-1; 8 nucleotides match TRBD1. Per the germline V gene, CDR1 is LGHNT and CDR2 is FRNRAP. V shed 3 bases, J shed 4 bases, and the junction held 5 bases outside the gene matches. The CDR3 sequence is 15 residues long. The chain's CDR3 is CASGFGTGSYNEQFF. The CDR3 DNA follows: TGTGCTAGTGGTTTCGGGACAGGATCTTACAATGAGCAGTTCTTC.

The CDR3 DNA reads TGCGCCAGCAGCCAAGATAAGACAGGCAACTATGGCTACACCTTC. Translation: CASSQDKTGNYGYTF. V gene TRBV4-1 combines with J gene TRBJ1-2; possibly TRBD1 for D (6 bases). V was pared by 0 bases and J by 2 bases, with 10 bases between. The CDR3 has 15 residues. Germline V gene sequence: CDR1 MGHRA, CDR2 YSYEKL.

DNA of the CDR3: TGTGCCAGCAGGGGGGGCCTAGAAGAACAGCCCCAGCATTTT. As protein: CASRGGLEEQPQHF. The rearrangement joins TRBV2 to TRBJ1-5; D possibly corresponds to TRBD1 (6 bases). V dropped 6 bases and J dropped 7 bases, with 16 bases sitting between them. Looked up from germline, CDR1 is SNHLY and CDR2 is FYNNEI. The CDR3 loop spans 14 amino acids.

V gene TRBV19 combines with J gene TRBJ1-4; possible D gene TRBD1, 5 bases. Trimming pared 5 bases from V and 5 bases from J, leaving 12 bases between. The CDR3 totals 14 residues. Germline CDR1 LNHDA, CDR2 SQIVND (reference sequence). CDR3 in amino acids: CASSYRQGNEKLFF. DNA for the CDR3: TGTGCCAGTAGTTATCGGCAGGGAAATGAAAAACTGTTTTTT.

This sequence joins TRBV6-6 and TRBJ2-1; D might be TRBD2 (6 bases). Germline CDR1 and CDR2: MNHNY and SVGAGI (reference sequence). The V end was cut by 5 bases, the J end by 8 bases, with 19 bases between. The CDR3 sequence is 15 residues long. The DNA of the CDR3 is TGTGCCAGCAGTCCCGGGACTCCCAGAAGTGATGAGCAGTTCTTC. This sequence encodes CASSPGTPRSDEQFF.

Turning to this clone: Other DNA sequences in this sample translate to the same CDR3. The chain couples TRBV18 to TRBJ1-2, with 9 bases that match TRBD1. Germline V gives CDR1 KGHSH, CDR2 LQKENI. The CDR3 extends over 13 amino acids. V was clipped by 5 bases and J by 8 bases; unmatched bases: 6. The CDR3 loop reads CASSSDRGRGYTF. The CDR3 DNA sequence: TGTGCCAGCTCATCAGACAGGGGGAGAGGCTACACCTTC.

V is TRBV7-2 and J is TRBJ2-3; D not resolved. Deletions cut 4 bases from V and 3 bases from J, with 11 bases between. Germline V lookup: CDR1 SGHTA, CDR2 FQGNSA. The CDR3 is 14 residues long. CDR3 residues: CASSSPSGTDTQYF. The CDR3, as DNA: TGTGCCAGCAGCTCTCCCTCCGGGACAGATACGCAGTATTTT.

The CDR3 protein is CASKRGLAGRNEQFF. CDR3 DNA: TGTGCCAGCAAGCGGGGACTAGCGGGGCGGAATGAGCAGTTCTTC. The chain couples TRBV6-5 to TRBJ2-1, with 13 nucleotides matching TRBD2. V trimming: 7 bases; J trimming: 7 bases; junction bases outside the gene matches: 7. Germline V CDR1 and CDR2: MNHEY, SVGAGI. The length of the CDR3 is 15 residues.

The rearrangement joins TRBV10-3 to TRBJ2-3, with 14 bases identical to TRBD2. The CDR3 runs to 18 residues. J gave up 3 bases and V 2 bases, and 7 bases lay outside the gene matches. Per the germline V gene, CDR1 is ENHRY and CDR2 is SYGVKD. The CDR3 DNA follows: TGTGCCATCAGTGAGAGGACTAGCGGGGGGCTCCGAACAGATACGCAGTATTTT. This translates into CAISERTSGGLRTDTQYF.

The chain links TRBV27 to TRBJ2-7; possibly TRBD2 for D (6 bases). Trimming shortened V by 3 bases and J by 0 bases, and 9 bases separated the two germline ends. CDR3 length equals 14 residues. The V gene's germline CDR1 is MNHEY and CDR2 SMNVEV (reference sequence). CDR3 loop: CASSFLRGSYEQYF. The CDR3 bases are TGTGCCAGCAGTTTCTTGCGGGGCTCCTACGAGCAGTACTTC.

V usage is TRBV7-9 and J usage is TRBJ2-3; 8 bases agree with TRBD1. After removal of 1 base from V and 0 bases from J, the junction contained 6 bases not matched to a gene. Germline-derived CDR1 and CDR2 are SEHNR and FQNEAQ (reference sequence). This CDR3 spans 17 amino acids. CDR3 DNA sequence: TGTGCCAGCAGCTTAGATAGCACAGGGGGGAGCACAGATACGCAGTATTTT. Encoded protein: CASSLDSTGGSTDTQYF.

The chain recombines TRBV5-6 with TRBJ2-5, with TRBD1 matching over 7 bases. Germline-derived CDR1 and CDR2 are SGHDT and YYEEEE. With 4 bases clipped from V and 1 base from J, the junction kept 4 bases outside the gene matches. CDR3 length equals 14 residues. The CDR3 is CASSLTGSQETQYF. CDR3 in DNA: TGTGCCAGCAGCCTGACAGGGAGCCAAGAGACCCAGTACTTC.

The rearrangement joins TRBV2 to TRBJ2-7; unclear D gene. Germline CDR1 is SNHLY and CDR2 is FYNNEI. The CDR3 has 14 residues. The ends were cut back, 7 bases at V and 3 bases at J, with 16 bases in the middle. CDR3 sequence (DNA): TGTGCCAGCACCTTTGCCAGGTCTCACTACGAGCAGTACTTC. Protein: CASTFARSHYEQYF.

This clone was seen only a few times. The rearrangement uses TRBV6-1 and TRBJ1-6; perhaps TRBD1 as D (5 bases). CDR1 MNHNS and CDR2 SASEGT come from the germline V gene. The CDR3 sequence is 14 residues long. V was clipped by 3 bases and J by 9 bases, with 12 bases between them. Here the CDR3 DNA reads TGTGCCAGCAGTGACAGGGAGGGAGCTTCACCCCTCCACTTT. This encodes CASSDREGASPLHF.

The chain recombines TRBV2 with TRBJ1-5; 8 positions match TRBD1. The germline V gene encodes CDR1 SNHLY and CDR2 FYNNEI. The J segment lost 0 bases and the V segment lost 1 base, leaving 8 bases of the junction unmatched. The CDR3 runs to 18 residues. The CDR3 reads CASSEGSGQAISNQPQHF. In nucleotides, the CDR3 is TGTGCCAGCAGTGAAGGGTCGGGACAGGCCATTAGCAATCAGCCCCAGCATTTT.